The 28 T cell receptor beta chains listed next were all sequenced from one sample in a study of T cell responses to AZD1222 COVID-19 vaccine. Sequencing used immunoSEQ multiplex PCR; TCRdb keeps in-frame clones, though not all of them. Of over 130,000 clones in the sample, about 89% were seen once. The specimen was peripheral blood, collected on day 0 of AZD1222 vaccination. Receptors were obtained from an adult in good health.

The chain combines TRBV5-1 with TRBJ2-2, with unresolved D. CDR1 and CDR2 (germline): SGHRS, YFSETQ. CDR3 size: 14 residues. V lost 0 bases and J 6 bases, leaving 9 bases between the germline ends. The CDR3 DNA is TGCGCCAGCAGCTTGGGAGTGGACCCCGGGGAGCTGTTTTTT. Its protein is CASSLGVDPGELFF. The full variable domain, in which reference TRBV5-1 and TRBJ2-2 provide the parts outside the CDR3, is KAGVTQTPRYLIKTRGQQVTLSCSPISGHRSVSWYQQTPGQGLQFLFEYFSETQRNKGNFPGRFSGRQFSNSRSEMNVSTLELGDSALYLCASSLGVDPGELFFGEGSRLTVL.

This chain connects TRBV11-1 to TRBJ1-1, with 8 bases identical to TRBD1. J lost 1 base, V lost 4 bases, and 5 bases had no gene match. This CDR3 region has 15 residues. Germline-derived CDR1 and CDR2 are SGHAT and FQDESV (reference sequence). The CDR3 spells CASSSPGTGNTEAFF. CDR3 in DNA: TGTGCCAGCAGCTCCCCCGGGACAGGGAACACTGAAGCTTTCTTT.

The genes are TRBV12-3 or TRBV12-4 and TRBJ1-2; D is undetermined. This CDR3 comprises 13 residues. V lost 6 bases to trimming and J lost 6 bases, with 14 bases between them. The CDR3 region is CASSPIRWHGYTF. CDR3 nucleotide sequence: TGTGCCAGCAGCCCTATACGTTGGCATGGCTACACCTTC.

This clone was counted only a few times. The chain employs TRBV5-5 and TRBJ1-4; no clear D gene. The CDR3 runs to 12 residues. Trimming removed 4 bases from V and 3 bases from J, with 4 bases in between. The germline V gene has CDR1 SGHKS and CDR2 YYEKEE (reference sequence). CDR3 coding DNA: TGTGCCAGCAGCAACCCTAATGAAAAACTGTTTTTT. Encoded protein: CASSNPNEKLFF.

The rearrangement uses TRBV5-6 and TRBJ2-3; D is undetermined. The germline V gene has CDR1 SGHDT and CDR2 YYEEEE. V shed 1 base and J shed 5 bases, with 14 bases lying between them. The CDR3 is 15 residues long. The CDR3 sequence is CASSLFLGSKDTQYF. The CDR3 DNA sequence: TGTGCCAGCAGCTTGTTTCTAGGCTCCAAAGATACGCAGTATTTT.

The V and J genes are TRBV19 and TRBJ1-5; tentatively, D is TRBD1 (6 bases). Germline V gives CDR1 LNHDA, CDR2 SQIVND (reference sequence). V was pared by 6 bases and J by 1 base, with 25 bases between. This CDR3 spans 19 amino acids. In DNA, the CDR3 is TGTGCCAGTAGACTAACCGGGACACCCGCTACCCGGAGCAATCAGCCCCAGCATTTT. The encoded protein is CASRLTGTPATRSNQPQHF.

The chain combines TRBV27 with TRBJ1-5, with D unresolved. This CDR3 has 15 residues. The germline CDR1 and CDR2 sequences are MNHEY and SMNVEV (reference sequence). The V end lost 6 bases, the J end lost 6 bases, and 18 bases lay between the germline ends. The CDR3: CASSNLPFLGQPQHF. CDR3 nucleotides: TGTGCCAGCAGCAACCTGCCCTTTTTGGGTCAGCCCCAGCATTTT.

This chain links TRBV29-1 with TRBJ2-7; no definite D call. Germline CDR1 SQVTM, CDR2 ANQGSEA. The CDR3 is 14 residues long. V gave up 0 bases and J gave up 2 bases, with 11 bases separating them. The CDR3 loop reads CSVEDSIGPYEQYF. The CDR3 DNA reads TGCAGCGTTGAAGATAGTATAGGTCCCTACGAGCAGTACTTC.

This chain connects TRBV2 to TRBJ1-2; 9 nucleotides align to TRBD1. This CDR3 is 13 amino acids long. With 6 bases clipped from V and 8 bases from J, the junction kept 7 bases outside the gene matches. The germline V gene has CDR1 SNHLY and CDR2 FYNNEI. The CDR3 DNA reads as TGTGCCAGCAGCGGCAAGGACAGGGGCGGCTACACCTTC. It encodes CASSGKDRGGYTF.

To note about this clone: This CDR3 is missing its conserved last phenylalanine or tryptophan, likely due to a read error. No DNA is shown, since the ends of the CDR3 on it are uncertain; the CDR3 is the one TCRdb lists. The V and J genes are TRBV20-1 and TRBJ1-1; the table assigns TRBD1, which was not confirmed against the DNA. Looked up from germline, CDR1 is DFQATT and CDR2 is SNEGSKA (reference sequence). The CDR3 length is 10 residues, termini included. CDR3 sequence: CSARETGDFL.

The chain couples TRBV2 to TRBJ2-7; D is perhaps TRBD2 (6 bases). Germline assignment: CDR1 SNHLY and CDR2 FYNNEI. V lost 0 bases and J lost 0, with 9 bases in between. The CDR3 length is 15 residues. CDR3 protein: CASSEAGLSSYEQYF. The CDR3 DNA follows: TGTGCCAGCAGTGAAGCGGGACTGAGCTCCTACGAGCAGTACTTC.

This chain links TRBV29-1 with TRBJ1-2, with D uncertain. CDR3 length equals 10 residues. Germline CDR1 SQVTM, CDR2 ANQGSEA. Trimming shortened V by 4 bases and J by 14 bases, and 14 bases separated the two germline ends. The CDR3 nucleotides are TGCAGCGTTGGTAGCTACCTGGGGACCTTC. Its translation: CSVGSYLGTF. Complete variable domain (other parts from reference TRBV29-1 and TRBJ1-2): SAVISQKPSRDICQRGTSLTIQCQVDSQVTMMFWYRQQPGQSLTLIATANQGSEATYESGFVIDKFPISRPNLTFSTLTVSNMSPEDSSIYLCSVGSYLGTFGSGTRLTVV.

The chain joins TRBV5-1 to TRBJ1-2; 8 bases are shared with TRBD1. The length of the CDR3 is 15 residues. Germline V CDR1 and CDR2: SGHRS, YFSETQ. V shed 4 bases, J shed 5 bases, and the junction held 10 bases outside the gene matches. CDR3 in DNA: TGCGCCAGCAGCGACAATCAGGGGGCTTGGTATGGCTACACCTTC. Translation gives CASSDNQGAWYGYTF. Full variable domain (rest looked up from reference TRBV5-1 and TRBJ1-2): KAGVTQTPRYLIKTRGQQVTLSCSPISGHRSVSWYQQTPGQGLQFLFEYFSETQRNKGNFPGRFSGRQFSNSRSEMNVSTLELGDSALYLCASSDNQGAWYGYTFGSGTRLTVV.

This rearrangement joins TRBV19 to TRBJ1-6, with 9 bases fitting TRBD1. Trimming at V came to 7 bases and at J to 2 bases, leaving 9 bases not matched to a gene. The CDR3 runs 17 residues. The germline V gene encodes CDR1 LNHDA and CDR2 SQIVND (reference sequence). The CDR3 loop reads CASTLRGQGTYNSPLHF. CDR3 coding DNA: TGTGCCAGTACCCTAAGAGGACAGGGGACCTATAATTCACCCCTCCACTTT.

The rearrangement links TRBV19 to TRBJ1-5, with 9 bases aligning to TRBD1. The germline CDR1 and CDR2 sequences are LNHDA and SQIVND (reference sequence). V lost 8 bases and J lost 5; bases outside the gene matches: 10. CDR3 length: 15 amino acids. The CDR3 reads CASLTPGQGHQPQHF. The CDR3 DNA follows: TGTGCCAGTTTAACACCGGGACAGGGACATCAGCCCCAGCATTTT. The full variable domain, completed using reference TRBV19 and TRBJ1-5, is DGGITQSPKYLFRKEGQNVTLSCEQNLNHDAMYWYRQDPGQGLRLIYYSQIVNDFQKGDIAEGYSVSREKKESFPLTVTSAQKNPTAFYLCASLTPGQGHQPQHFGDGTRLSIL.

V gene TRBV5-1 combines with J gene TRBJ1-2; TRBD1 might be the D (5 bases). Deletions cut 0 bases from V and 4 bases from J, with 13 bases between. The germline CDR1 and CDR2 sequences are SGHRS and YFSETQ. The CDR3 covers 15 residues. The CDR3 protein is CASSLALRVGYGYTF. The CDR3 DNA reads TGCGCCAGCAGCTTGGCCCTCAGGGTGGGCTATGGCTACACCTTC.

Written as DNA, the CDR3 is TGCAGCGTGGGGACTATCGTAAATGAGCAGTTCTTC. It translates to CSVGTIVNEQFF. The genes are TRBV29-1 and TRBJ2-1; 7 bases map to TRBD2. Germline CDR1 reads SQVTM; CDR2 reads ANQGSEA. This CDR3 is built from 12 residues. J lost 7 bases, V lost 6 bases, and 6 bases had no gene match.

In the case of this clone: The same CDR3 is also encoded by other DNA sequences in this sample. The gene calls are TRBV30 and TRBJ1-2; 8 positions agree with TRBD1. After removal of 5 bases from V and 4 bases from J, the junction contained 6 bases not matched to a gene. The CDR3 contains 13 residues. Germline V gene data show CDR1 as GTSNPN and CDR2 as SVGIG (reference sequence). The CDR3 sequence: CAWASGGGYGYTF. The CDR3 bases are TGTGCCTGGGCCTCAGGGGGCGGCTATGGCTACACCTTC.

The chain couples TRBV19 to TRBJ1-4, with 7 bases fitting TRBD1. This CDR3 contains 14 residues. Trimming removed 9 bases from V and 5 bases from J; junction bases left unmatched: 9. The V gene's germline CDR1 is LNHDA and CDR2 SQIVND (reference sequence). CDR3 amino acids: CASVQTGENEKLFF. The DNA of the CDR3 is TGTGCCAGCGTCCAAACAGGGGAGAATGAAAAACTGTTTTTT.

The V gene is TRBV6-5, the J gene TRBJ1-4; D is undetermined. Trimming left V 0 bases short and J 2 bases short, with 4 bases between. The CDR3 extends over 14 amino acids. Per the germline V gene, CDR1 is MNHEY and CDR2 is SVGAGI. The CDR3 DNA follows: TGTGCCAGCAGTTACTCTGGGACTAATGAAAAACTGTTTTTT. This codes for CASSYSGTNEKLFF.

The chain employs TRBV28 and TRBJ1-2; D gene uncertain. From germline, CDR1 is MDHEN and CDR2 SYDVKM. This CDR3 is 14 amino acids long. V dropped 6 bases and J dropped 2 bases, with 13 bases sitting between them. The CDR3 DNA follows: TGTGCCAGCAGCTATCAGACACAAAACTATGGCTACACCTTC. This sequence encodes CASSYQTQNYGYTF.

V and J are TRBV18 and TRBJ2-5; 10 bases fit TRBD1. Germline assignment: CDR1 KGHSH and CDR2 LQKENI. V dropped 8 bases and J dropped 3; count of bases not matched to a gene: 6. This CDR3 is 14 amino acids long. CDR3 sequence (DNA): TGTGCCAGCGCAACCGGGACAGGGGAAGAGACCCAGTACTTC. Translating gives CASATGTGEETQYF.

The chain uses TRBV2 and TRBJ2-6; maybe TRBD1 (6 bases). Trimming removed 7 bases at V and 0 bases at J, with 10 bases between. This CDR3 region has 15 residues. The germline gives CDR1 SNHLY, CDR2 FYNNEI. CDR3 sequence: CASIIQGSGANVLTF. For the CDR3, the DNA is TGTGCCAGCATCATACAGGGCTCTGGGGCCAACGTCCTGACTTTC.

The CDR3 spells CASSQDDTSGNTIYF. DNA of the CDR3: TGTGCCAGCAGCCAAGATGACACCTCTGGAAACACCATATATTTT. This chain joins TRBV3-1 (or the pseudogene TRBV3-2) and TRBJ1-3; no definite D call. CDR3 length: 15 residues. Trimming removed 0 bases from V and 0 bases from J, with 6 bases in between. Germline CDR1 LGHDT, CDR2 YNNKEL (reference sequence).

A remark on this clone: Other DNA sequences from this sample encode an identical CDR3 as well. This chain connects TRBV6-5 to TRBJ1-1; no clear D gene. The CDR3 totals 13 residues. CDR1 is MNHEY, CDR2 SVGAGI, per germline. V lost 2 bases and J 0 bases, leaving 4 bases between the germline ends. The CDR3 DNA is TGTGCCAGCAGTTACAGTTTGAACACTGAAGCTTTCTTT. This encodes CASSYSLNTEAFF.

This chain joins TRBV27 and TRBJ2-3; D gene ambiguous. The CDR3 is 15 amino acids. Trimming removed 5 bases from V and 2 bases from J, with 14 bases in between. Germline loops: CDR1 MNHEY, CDR2 SMNVEV (reference sequence). CDR3 coding DNA: TGTGCCAGCAGTCCAAGGCCCCTCTCCACAGATACGCAGTATTTT. As protein: CASSPRPLSTDTQYF.

This clone was counted only a few times. This chain joins TRBV28 and TRBJ2-1; 7 bases agree with TRBD2. The CDR3 length is 16 residues. Germline lookup yields CDR1 MDHEN and CDR2 SYDVKM. With V trimmed by 3 bases and J by 0 bases, 5 bases remained unmatched. The CDR3 protein is CASSLGGYYSYNEQFF. In DNA, the CDR3 is TGTGCCAGCAGTTTGGGGGGGTACTACTCCTACAATGAGCAGTTCTTC. Combining the CDR3 with reference TRBV28 and TRBJ2-1 gives the whole variable domain DVKVTQSSRYLVKRTGEKVFLECVQDMDHENMFWYRQDPGLGLRLIYFSYDVKMKEKGDIPEGYSVSREKKERFSLILESASTNQTSMYLCASSLGGYYSYNEQFFGPGTRLTVL.

The V call is TRBV5-1, the J call TRBJ1-1; maybe TRBD1 (5 bases). The CDR3 totals 16 residues. The germline V gene has CDR1 SGHRS and CDR2 YFSETQ. Trimming took 2 bases from V and 0 from J, leaving 14 bases between them. CDR3 region: CASSLGQGGVNTEAFF. The CDR3 DNA reads as TGCGCCAGCAGCTTAGGGCAGGGAGGGGTGAACACTGAAGCTTTCTTT.